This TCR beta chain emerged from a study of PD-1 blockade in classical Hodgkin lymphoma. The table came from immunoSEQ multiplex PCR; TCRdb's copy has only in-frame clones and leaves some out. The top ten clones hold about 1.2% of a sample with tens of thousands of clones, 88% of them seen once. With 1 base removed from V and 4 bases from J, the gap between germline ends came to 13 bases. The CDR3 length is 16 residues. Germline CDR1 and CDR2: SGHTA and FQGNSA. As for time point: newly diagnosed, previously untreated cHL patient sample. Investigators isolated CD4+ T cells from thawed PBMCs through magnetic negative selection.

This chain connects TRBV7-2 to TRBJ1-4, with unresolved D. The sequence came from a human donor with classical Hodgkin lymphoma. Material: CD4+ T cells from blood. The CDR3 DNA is TGTGCCAGCAGCTTAGTGGGAACAGCGAATAATGAAAAACTGTTTTTT. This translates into CASSLVGTANNEKLFF.